A single sample is the source of the 9 T cell receptor beta chains below, sequenced in a study of blood T cell repertoires in COVID-19. Using immunoSEQ multiplex PCR, the repertoire was profiled, and TCRdb retains in-frame clones only, with some absent. Of under 250,000 clones detected, about nine tenths appear once; the ten largest clones hold under 7.5%. What was sequenced was peripheral blood. These receptors were collected from a man in his sixties who had recovered from COVID-19.

This clone was picked up one time. The chain combines TRBV6-5 with TRBJ1-1, with D maybe TRBD1 (6 bases). Germline loops: CDR1 MNHEY, CDR2 SVGAGI. The CDR3 runs to 14 residues. V was shortened by 5 bases and J by 5 bases, with 15 bases between the two germline ends. In DNA form, the CDR3 reads TGTGCCAGCAGTCATCAGGGGCCGGGGACTGAAGCTTTCTTT. Translated, it gives CASSHQGPGTEAFF.

V usage is TRBV19 and J usage is TRBJ1-2, with unresolved D. CDR3 length: 14 amino acids. CDR1 is LNHDA and CDR2 is SQIVND in the germline V gene (reference sequence). The V gene lost 3 bases and the J gene lost 3 bases, with 11 bases spanning the gap. In nucleotides, the CDR3 is TGTGCCAGTAGTATCTGGCAGTTGCACTATGGCTACACCTTC. This sequence encodes CASSIWQLHYGYTF.

The chain couples TRBV11-3 to TRBJ2-1; D is unclear. The CDR3 is 15 amino acids. CDR1 is SGHNT, CDR2 YENEEA, per germline. The V and J ends lost 1 base and 5 bases respectively, with 12 bases between them. CDR3 amino acids: CASSLGADTHNEQFF. As DNA, the CDR3 is TGTGCCAGCAGCTTAGGGGCCGACACCCACAATGAGCAGTTCTTC.

This sequence joins TRBV7-2 and TRBJ2-1, with 10 bases matching TRBD2. J lost 9 bases, V lost 3 bases, and 5 bases had no gene match. The CDR3 contains 14 residues. Germline V gene sequence: CDR1 SGHTA, CDR2 FQGNSA. The CDR3: CASSFEREGGEQFF. CDR3 coding DNA: TGTGCCAGCAGCTTTGAGCGGGAGGGCGGTGAGCAGTTCTTC.

The chain employs TRBV15 and TRBJ1-6; 8 nucleotides line up with TRBD1. Unmatched junction bases numbered 9, after V lost 5 bases and J lost 9 bases. Germline-derived CDR1 and CDR2 are LNHNV and YYDKDF (reference sequence). The CDR3 is 15 residues long. The CDR3 nucleotides read TGTGCCACCAGCCCCCGACAGGGGATAAGTTCACCCCTCCACTTT. Translating gives CATSPRQGISSPLHF.

The V and J genes are TRBV12-3 or TRBV12-4 and TRBJ1-1; possible D gene TRBD1, 5 bases. The CDR3 has 13 amino acids. V was trimmed by 6 bases and J by 7 bases, leaving 15 bases between them. The CDR3 loop reads CASSKNGGIEAFF. The CDR3, as DNA: TGTGCCAGCAGCAAGAACGGGGGGATTGAAGCTTTCTTT.

This CDR3 reads CASSSDRGLTDTQYF. The CDR3, as DNA: TGTGCCAGCAGCTCCGACAGGGGCCTCACAGATACGCAGTATTTT. The chain is built from TRBV7-2 and TRBJ2-3; TRBD1 matches 8 bases. The CDR3 length is 15 residues. With V trimmed by 4 bases and J by 2 bases, 5 bases remained unmatched. CDR1 and CDR2 (germline): SGHTA, FQGNSA.

V usage is TRBV7-2 and J usage is TRBJ2-1; 9 nucleotides line up with TRBD2. Germline V gene data show CDR1 as SGHTA and CDR2 as FQGNSA. The ends lost 5 bases at V and 6 bases at J; junction bases unmatched: 8. This CDR3 is built from 15 residues. The CDR3 protein is CASSPWTSVGNEQFF. The CDR3 region has the DNA TGTGCCAGCAGCCCCTGGACTAGCGTGGGCAATGAGCAGTTCTTC.

The gene calls are TRBV29-1 and TRBJ2-3; 7 nucleotides align to TRBD2. This CDR3 contains 15 residues. Looked up from germline, CDR1 is SQVTM and CDR2 is ANQGSEA. The V and J ends lost 6 bases and 2 bases, in that order; junction bases with no gene match: 11. In DNA, the CDR3 is TGCAGCGTCCCAGGAGCTAGCGGATACACAGATACGCAGTATTTT. It is translated as CSVPGASGYTDTQYF.